This T cell receptor (beta chain) was documented in a study of monozygotic twins with inflammatory bowel disease. Study findings and constraints: Twin concordance left repertoire similarity unchanged, with limited power a possible explanation for this lack of difference.

TCRdb reprocessed the 5' RACE reads, keeping one entry per CDR3 protein, no DNA. Its listing shows some 440,000 distinct CDR3 sequences. CDR3 size: 14 residues. Germline lookup yields CDR1 MDHEN and CDR2 SYDVKM. Staff drew an approximately 2.5 ml blood sample from each donor. Remarks on this clonotype: Its specificity is not known.

V and J are TRBV28 and TRBJ2-5; without DNA, the TCRdb call of TRBD1 cannot be checked. This receptor was identified in a human donor with ulcerative colitis or Crohn's disease, or a healthy co-twin of an affected twin (not recorded which). The sequencing sample was made of blood. The CDR3 loop reads CASSLTDRGETQYF. Variable domain in full (rest from reference TRBV28 and TRBJ2-5): DVKVTQSSRYLVKRTGEKVFLECVQDMDHENMFWYRQDPGLGLRLIYFSYDVKMKEKGDIPEGYSVSREKKERFSLILESASTNQTSMYLCASSLTDRGETQYFGPGTRLLVL.